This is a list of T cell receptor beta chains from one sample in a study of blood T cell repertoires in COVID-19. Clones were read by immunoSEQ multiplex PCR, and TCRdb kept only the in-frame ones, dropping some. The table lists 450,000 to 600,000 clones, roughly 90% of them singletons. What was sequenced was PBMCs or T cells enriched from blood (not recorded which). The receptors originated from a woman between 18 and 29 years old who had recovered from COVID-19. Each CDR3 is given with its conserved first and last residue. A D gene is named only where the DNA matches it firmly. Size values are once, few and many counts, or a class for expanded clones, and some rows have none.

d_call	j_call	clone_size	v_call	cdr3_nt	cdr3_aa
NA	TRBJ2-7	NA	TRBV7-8	TGTGCCAGCAGAGACGGGACAACCTACGAGCAGTACTTC	CASRDGTTYEQYF
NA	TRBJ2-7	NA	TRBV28	TGTGCCAGCAGTTTAGCCTTTTCAGGTGGGGGGAACTACGAGCAGTACTTC	CASSLAFSGGGNYEQYF
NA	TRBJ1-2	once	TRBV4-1	TGCGCCAGCAGCCTCGGACAGTTGAACTATGGCTACACCTTC	CASSLGQLNYGYTF
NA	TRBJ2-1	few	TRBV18	TGTGCCAGCTCACCACCGAGTAAAACAGGGCCGCAACATGAGCAGTTCTTC	CASSPPSKTGPQHEQFF
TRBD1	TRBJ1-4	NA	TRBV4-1	TGCGCCAGCAGTCTATTACTTACAGGGGTGGCTAATGAAAAACTGTTTTTT	CASSLLLTGVANEKLFF
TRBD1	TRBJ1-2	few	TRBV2	TGTGCCAGCAGTGAAGCGCTTCCGGGACAGGGGGAGTGCACCTTC	CASSEALPGQGECTF
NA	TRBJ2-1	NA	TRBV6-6	TGTGCCAGCAGTGACTACCTTGGGACACTGAGGGAGCAGTTCTTC	CASSDYLGTLREQFF
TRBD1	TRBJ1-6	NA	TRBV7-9	TGTGCCAGCAGCTACAGGGGGCTTTTTTCCTATAATTCACCCCTCCACTTT	CASSYRGLFSYNSPLHF
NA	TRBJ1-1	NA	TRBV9	TGTGCCAGCAGCAGAACCACGGTGAACACTGAAGCTTTCTTT	CASSRTTVNTEAFF
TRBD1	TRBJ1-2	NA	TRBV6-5	TGTGCCAGCAGTCTTACAGGGGTTAGTGGCTACACCTTC	CASSLTGVSGYTF
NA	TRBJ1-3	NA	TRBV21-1	TGTGCCAGCAGCAAAGGGACAGGGTGTCCTGGAAACACCATATATTTT	CASSKGTGCPGNTIYF
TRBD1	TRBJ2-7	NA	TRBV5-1	TGCGCCAGCAGCGATCCGGGACAGGGGGACGAGCAGTACTTC	CASSDPGQGDEQYF
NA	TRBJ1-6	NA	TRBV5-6	TGTGCCAGCAGCTTGGGAGGGAGTTCACCCCTCCACTTT	CASSLGGSSPLHF
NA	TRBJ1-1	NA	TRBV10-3	TGTGCCATCAGGGTGGGTCAGGAGAACACTGAAGCTTTCTTT	CAIRVGQENTEAFF
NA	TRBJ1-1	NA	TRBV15	TGTGCCACCAGCAGAGCGGGTATCGCTGAAGCTTTCTTT	CATSRAGIAEAFF
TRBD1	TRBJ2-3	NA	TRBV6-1	TGTGCCAGCAGTCAGGGGGCAGATACGCAGTATTTT	CASSQGADTQYF
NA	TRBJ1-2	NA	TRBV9	TGTGCCAGCAGCGTAAGCGGACAGGGCTACACCTTC	CASSVSGQGYTF
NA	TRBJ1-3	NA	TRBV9	TGTGCCAGCAGCCCCCCGGGATCTGCAAACACCATATATTTT	CASSPPGSANTIYF
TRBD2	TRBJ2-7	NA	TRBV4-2	TGTGCCAGCAGCCCCATCGGACTAGCGGGGTCGCACTCCTACGAGCAGTACTTC	CASSPIGLAGSHSYEQYF
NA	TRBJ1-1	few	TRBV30	TGTGCCTGGATGGATGCGTTCGGGGTGCCGGGCGAAGCTTTCTTT	CAWMDAFGVPGEAFF
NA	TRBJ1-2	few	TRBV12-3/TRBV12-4	TGTGCCAGCAGGCTTAGTGAGGACTATGGCTACACCTTC	CASRLSEDYGYTF
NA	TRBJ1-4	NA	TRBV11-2	TGTGCCAGCAGCTCACGACAGGACCCTATGGGGGAAAAACTGTTTTTT	CASSSRQDPMGEKLFF
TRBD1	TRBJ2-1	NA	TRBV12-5	TGTGCTAGTGGTTCGCAGGGACAGTCCAATGAGCAGTTCTTC	CASGSQGQSNEQFF
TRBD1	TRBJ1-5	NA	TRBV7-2	TGTGCCAGCAGCTCCACAGGGGACAATCAGCCCCAGCATTTT	CASSSTGDNQPQHF
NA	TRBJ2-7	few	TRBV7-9	TGTGCCAGCTTCCTAACACAGGCTACCTCCTCCTACGAGCAGTACTTC	CASFLTQATSSYEQYF
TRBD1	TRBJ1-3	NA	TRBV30	TGTGCGGTAAACGGGGACAGGGAAGAAACCATATATTTT	CAVNGDREETIYF
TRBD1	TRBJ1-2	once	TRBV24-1	TGTGCCACCAGTGATCCGAGCCAGGGGGGAATAGGCTACACCTTC	CATSDPSQGGIGYTF